Presented here are 27 T cell receptor beta chains from one specimen sequenced in a study of post-analysis software for immune sequencing data. Findings and caveats of the study: When patients were compared with controls, 4 or 5 TRBV segments were more frequent, TRBV5-6, TRBV5-1 and TRBV20-1 among them.

These receptors are not linked to any known antigen. The TCR beta cDNA libraries carried unique molecular identifiers. TCRdb re-called the PCR reads through MiXCR, storing one row per CDR3 protein. This sample has fewer than 850,000 distinct CDR3 sequences, with about 32% found just once. The source material was blood. All receptors come from a girl aged 5-17 years with multiple sclerosis.

This chain connects TRBV28 to TRBJ1-2; D is unresolved. V was shortened by 5 bases and J by 7 bases, with 14 bases between the two germline ends. CDR1 is MDHEN and CDR2 is SYDVKM in the germline V gene. This CDR3 is 13 amino acids long. The CDR3 DNA follows: TGTGCCAGCAGTCCGATGGGGAGAGGTGGCTACACCTTC. It encodes CASSPMGRGGYTF.

The chain combines TRBV20-1 with TRBJ2-7; 7 bases are shared with TRBD1. The V gene's germline CDR1 is DFQATT and CDR2 SNEGSKA (reference sequence). V trimming: 3 bases; J trimming: 2 bases; junction bases outside the gene matches: 7. The CDR3 spans 14 residues. DNA of the CDR3: TGCAGTGCTAGCCCGGACAGGCAAACCTACGAGCAGTACTTC. Translated, it gives CSASPDRQTYEQYF.

This clonotype has at least ten counts. The chain recombines TRBV7-2 with TRBJ2-7, with 10 bases that match TRBD2. CDR3 length: 18 residues. The germline gives CDR1 SGHTA, CDR2 FQGNSA. V shed 1 base, J shed 2 bases, and the junction held 11 bases outside the gene matches. CDR3 DNA sequence: TGTGCCAGCAGCTTAGTTGGGGGGGCTAGCGGGAGCCCCTACGAGCAGTACTTC. This translates into CASSLVGGASGSPYEQYF.

The chain is built from TRBV11-2 and TRBJ1-2; 7 nucleotides align to TRBD1. This CDR3 is built from 16 residues. Germline loops: CDR1 SGHAT, CDR2 FQNNGV. The J segment lost 4 bases and the V segment lost 6 bases, leaving 14 bases of the junction unmatched. The CDR3: CASRRGDRGFIYGYTF. DNA of the CDR3: TGTGCCAGCAGACGGGGGGACAGAGGCTTTATCTATGGCTACACCTTC.

Turning to this clonotype: Lacking the conserved final phenylalanine or tryptophan, this CDR3 likely reflects a read error. The limits of the CDR3 on the DNA are not certain, so only TCRdb's listed CDR3 is given. The rearrangement links TRBV28 to TRBJ2-7; the listed D gene, TRBD2, was not tested against the DNA. Germline V gives CDR1 MDHEN, CDR2 SYDVKM. The CDR3 totals 11 residues, both ends included. CDR3 in amino acids: CASSDNAGASL.

This clonotype was observed a few times. The chain has TRBV2 and TRBJ2-5; a possible D gene is TRBD1 (6 bases). Matching the DNA end better, TRBJ2-7 makes the J call doubtful. CDR3 length: 13 residues. In germline, CDR1 is SNHLY, CDR2 FYNNEI. CDR3 amino acids: CASTGTPTHEQYF. In nucleotides, the CDR3 is TGTGCCAGCACCGGGACACCAACCCACGAGCAGTACTTC.

V and J are TRBV4-1 and TRBJ2-5; perhaps D is TRBD1 or TRBD2 (6 bases each). The germline V and J ends were trimmed by 1 base and 4 bases, with 13 bases remaining between them. Germline-derived CDR1 and CDR2 are MGHRA and YSYEKL. The length of the CDR3 is 15 residues. The CDR3 coding sequence is TGCGCCAGCAGCCAAGTTCCGGGGGCGCGAGAGACCCAGTACTTC. This codes for CASSQVPGARETQYF.

The chain uses TRBV20-1 and TRBJ2-1; D unclear. The CDR3 loop spans 16 amino acids. The germline V gene encodes CDR1 DFQATT and CDR2 SNEGSKA (reference sequence). The V end lost 1 base, the J end lost 0 bases, and 13 bases lay between the germline ends. The CDR3 nucleotides read TGCAGTGCTAGAGTCTTTTCCCAAAGCTCCTACAATGAGCAGTTCTTC. Its translation is CSARVFSQSSYNEQFF.

This clonotype occurred a few times. The chain employs TRBV7-2 and TRBJ2-3; 9 bases agree with TRBD2. The germline gives CDR1 SGHTA, CDR2 FQGNSA. The CDR3 loop spans 15 amino acids. V lost 5 bases and J lost 2; bases outside the gene matches: 5. The CDR3 DNA is TGTGCCAGCAGCCCTCTAGCGGGGCACACAGATACGCAGTATTTT. Its protein is CASSPLAGHTDTQYF.

The chain couples TRBV24-1 to TRBJ2-1; no clear D gene. Germline V gene data show CDR1 as KGHDR and CDR2 as SFDVKD. CDR3 size: 16 residues. V was cut by 3 bases and J by 9 bases, with 20 bases left in between. Here the CDR3 reads CATSDPRLAHPGEQFF. CDR3 DNA: TGTGCCACCAGTGATCCGCGATTGGCGCATCCGGGTGAGCAGTTCTTC.

The gene calls are TRBV27 and TRBJ2-7; D remains ambiguous. Trimming took off 0 bases at V and 7 bases at J, with 13 bases between the two ends. The germline V gene has CDR1 MNHEY and CDR2 SMNVEV (reference sequence). The CDR3 spans 14 residues. As DNA, the CDR3 is TGTGCCAGCAGTTTATCGAGTAATAGGAATGAGCAGTACTTC. Encoded protein: CASSLSSNRNEQYF.

This clonotype was seen more than once but under ten times. The chain couples TRBV4-3 to TRBJ2-3, with 10 bases identical to TRBD2. In germline, CDR1 is LGHNA, CDR2 YSLEER. Trimming cost V 4 bases and J 2 bases; bases outside gene matches: 3. The CDR3 is made up of 15 amino acids. For the CDR3, the DNA is TGCGCCAGCAGCCGGCTAGCGGGGGCCACAGATACGCAGTATTTT. Protein sequence: CASSRLAGATDTQYF.

V and J are TRBV29-1 and TRBJ1-4; D is unclear. Trimming shortened V by 1 base and J by 6 bases, and 9 bases separated the two germline ends. The CDR3 loop spans 13 amino acids. Germline V gene data show CDR1 as SQVTM and CDR2 as ANQGSEA. This CDR3 is CSVEGFGDEKLFF. CDR3 coding DNA: TGCAGCGTTGAAGGATTCGGGGATGAAAAACTGTTTTTT.

With regard to this clonotype: A read error may be the cause here, since a much bigger clone is one base away. J is TRBJ2-7 and V is TRBV5-1; D gene uncertain. Germline values: CDR1 SGHRS, CDR2 YFSETQ. CDR3 size: 14 residues. The V end was cut by 3 bases, the J end by 0 bases, with 10 bases between. Here the CDR3 reads CASSWRLGSYEQYF. Written as DNA, the CDR3 is TGCGCCAGCAGCTGGCGACTTGGCTCCTACGAGCAGTACTTC.

This clonotype was found a few times. The V call is TRBV6-6, the J call TRBJ2-7, with unresolved D. This CDR3 comprises 15 residues. From germline, CDR1 is MNHNY and CDR2 SVGAGI (reference sequence). With 4 bases removed from V and 0 bases from J, the gap between germline ends came to 13 bases. The CDR3 coding sequence is TGTGCCAGCAGTTCACCCTCATTAAGCTCCTACGAGCAGTACTTC. It codes for CASSSPSLSSYEQYF.

This clonotype was counted between two and nine times. The chain employs TRBV2 and TRBJ1-5; weak D call: TRBD1 (5 bases). The CDR3 is made up of 16 amino acids. The germline gives CDR1 SNHLY, CDR2 FYNNEI. The V end lost 3 bases, the J end lost 6 bases, and 18 bases lay between the germline ends. The DNA for the CDR3 is TGTGCCAGCAGTGATTTGGAAAGGGGAGGAACTCAGCCCCAGCATTTT. Protein product: CASSDLERGGTQPQHF.

There are many counts of this clonotype. DNA of the CDR3: TGCGCCAGCAGTCGTGGGACGGAGGCCACTGAAGCTTTCTTT. Its translation is CASSRGTEATEAFF. This rearrangement joins TRBV5-1 to TRBJ1-1; D perhaps matches TRBD1 (5 bases). Germline V CDR1 and CDR2: SGHRS, YFSETQ. V was cut by 5 bases and J by 4 bases, with 15 bases left in between. The CDR3 runs to 14 residues.

This clonotype appeared a few times. The chain combines TRBV28 with TRBJ2-3; 7 bases are shared with TRBD2. Germline loops: CDR1 MDHEN, CDR2 SYDVKM. After removal of 4 bases from V and 2 bases from J, the junction contained 6 bases not matched to a gene. There are 15 residues in the CDR3. The CDR3 sequence is CASSSSRLATDTQYF. For the CDR3, the DNA is TGTGCCAGCAGTTCATCCAGACTAGCCACAGATACGCAGTATTTT.

This sequence joins TRBV27 and TRBJ2-4; maybe TRBD1 (6 bases). This CDR3 region has 13 residues. The V end was cut by 5 bases, the J end by 14 bases, with 19 bases between. The V gene's germline CDR1 is MNHEY and CDR2 SMNVEV (reference sequence). Written as DNA, the CDR3 is TGTGCCAGCAGTCGTAGGGGGAAGGGACGAGAGTACTTC. It encodes CASSRRGKGREYF.

This chain joins TRBV9 and TRBJ2-1; TRBD2 aligns across 11 bases. The V gene's germline CDR1 is SGDLS and CDR2 YYNGEE. The CDR3 is 16 amino acids. V dropped 4 bases and J dropped 5; count of bases not matched to a gene: 8. The CDR3 coding sequence is TGTGCCAGCAGCCTTAGCGGGAGGGCCAGGGACAATGAGCAGTTCTTC. It specifies CASSLSGRARDNEQFF.

This clonotype was picked up a small number of times. This chain links TRBV6-5 with TRBJ2-7; 14 bases align to TRBD2. This CDR3 has 14 amino acids. Per the germline V gene, CDR1 is MNHEY and CDR2 is SVGAGI. The V segment lost 10 bases and the J segment 3 bases; nucleotides outside the gene matches: 5. CDR3 protein: CATGTSGGVYEQYF. CDR3 coding DNA: TGTGCCACCGGGACTAGCGGGGGTGTCTACGAGCAGTACTTC.

The V call is TRBV5-1, the J call TRBJ2-1; 8 positions agree with TRBD1. This CDR3 contains 15 residues. Germline V gives CDR1 SGHRS, CDR2 YFSETQ. With V trimmed by 0 bases and J by 8 bases, 7 bases remained unmatched. CDR3: CASSLAGTGRDEQFF. CDR3 coding DNA: TGCGCCAGCAGCTTGGCCGGGACAGGTCGGGATGAGCAGTTCTTC.

This clonotype has just a few counts. The CDR3 region has the DNA TGTGCCATCAGGGAGACAGGGGAGCCGAATTCACCCCTCCACTTT. This encodes CAIRETGEPNSPLHF. V and J are TRBV10-3 and TRBJ1-6; 8 bases line up with TRBD1. Germline CDR1 ENHRY, CDR2 SYGVKD. The CDR3 spans 15 residues. J gave up 7 bases and V 6 bases, and 8 bases lay outside the gene matches.

The V gene is TRBV29-1, the J gene TRBJ1-1, with 7 bases lining up with TRBD1. The CDR3 extends over 13 amino acids. The germline V gene encodes CDR1 SQVTM and CDR2 ANQGSEA. Written as DNA, the CDR3 is TGCAGTGGACAGGCCGCAAGGAACACTGAAGCTTTCTTT. Protein: CSGQAARNTEAFF.

The chain links TRBV3-1 to TRBJ2-1; no firm D call. V dropped 7 bases and J dropped 0 bases, with 13 bases sitting between them. The germline V gene has CDR1 LGHDT and CDR2 YNNKEL (reference sequence). This CDR3 region has 15 residues. The CDR3 loop is CASKDSRYSYNEQFF. CDR3 DNA: TGTGCCAGCAAAGACTCCAGGTACTCCTACAATGAGCAGTTCTTC.

J is TRBJ1-4 and V is TRBV12-3 or TRBV12-4, with no clear D. The CDR3 runs to 13 residues. V lost 3 bases, J lost 5 bases, and 7 bases lay in between. The DNA of the CDR3 is TGTGCCAGCAGTTTCTTCGGGAATGAAAAACTGTTTTTT. Amino acids: CASSFFGNEKLFF.

Only a few counts were recorded for this clonotype. The V call is TRBV24-1, the J call TRBJ2-6; D remains ambiguous. Between the trimmed V and J ends, which lost 5 bases and 0 bases, there was a span of 13 bases. The CDR3 sequence is 17 residues long. The germline V gene encodes CDR1 KGHDR and CDR2 SFDVKD. The CDR3 nucleotides are TGTGCCACCAGTGTCGCACCACCGTACTCTGGGGCCAACGTCCTGACTTTC. Its translation: CATSVAPPYSGANVLTF.